This entry lists 20 T cell receptor beta chains sequenced from one sample in a study of blood T cells in healthy people across ages. Through a sample-barcoded 5' primer and a J-beta primer mix, a second PCR was run for roughly 6 to 11 cycles. TCRdb itself ran the 5' RACE reads through MiXCR, one entry per CDR3 protein. The sample carries some 1 million distinct CDR3 sequences, around 43% recorded once. Sequenced material: blood. The receptors here all came from a woman aged 55-69 years in good health.

The gene calls are TRBV14 and TRBJ2-5; D is possibly TRBD2 (5 bases). The J call could be wrong; TRBJ2-7 is a better fit for the DNA end. Germline V gene data show CDR1 as SGHDN and CDR2 as FVKESK. This CDR3 is built from 13 residues. CDR3 coding DNA: TGTGCCAGCAGCCCCAGCGCGGGCTACGAGCAGTACTTC. Protein product: CASSPSAGYEQYF.

This clonotype has only a few counts. V and J are TRBV6-1 and TRBJ1-6; D may be TRBD1 (5 bases). The CDR3 is 14 amino acids. Per germline, CDR1 MNHNS and CDR2 SASEGT. V lost 6 bases and J lost 10, with 16 bases in between. In DNA form, the CDR3 reads TGTGCCAGCAGCGAGGGACTGGCAAACTCACCCCTCCACTTT. This sequence encodes CASSEGLANSPLHF.

The chain employs TRBV4-1 and TRBJ2-5; D is possibly TRBD1 or TRBD2 (6 bases each). Germline values: CDR1 MGHRA, CDR2 YSYEKL. The CDR3 totals 15 residues. Trimming removed 0 bases at V and 5 bases at J, with 13 bases between. CDR3 amino acids: CASSQDPGASETQYF. In DNA, the CDR3 is TGCGCCAGCAGCCAAGACCCGGGGGCTTCCGAGACCCAGTACTTC.

This clonotype was seen only a few times. The V gene is TRBV20-1, the J gene TRBJ2-1; D is uncertain. Germline loops: CDR1 DFQATT, CDR2 SNEGSKA (reference sequence). This CDR3 has 16 amino acids. The V end lost 0 bases, the J end lost 0 bases, and 12 bases lay between the germline ends. The CDR3 protein is CSARDHGSNSYNEQFF. The CDR3 DNA reads as TGCAGTGCTAGAGATCATGGCAGCAACTCCTACAATGAGCAGTTCTTC.

The J gene is TRBJ2-7, the V gene TRBV7-9; 9 nucleotides match TRBD2. In germline, CDR1 is SEHNR, CDR2 FQNEAQ (reference sequence). Losses at the gene ends were 5 bases for V and 0 bases for J; bases not matched to a gene: 8. This CDR3 is 16 amino acids long. The CDR3 region has the DNA TGTGCCAGCAGCCCGAGGACTAGCGCCAACTCCTACGAGCAGTACTTC. Protein sequence: CASSPRTSANSYEQYF.

The sample holds a few counts of this clonotype. The chain has TRBV9 and TRBJ2-7, with D tentatively TRBD2 (5 bases). The CDR3 contains 15 residues. Germline-derived CDR1 and CDR2 are SGDLS and YYNGEE. V dropped 0 bases and J dropped 3 bases, with 13 bases sitting between them. The CDR3 region has the DNA TGTGCCAGCAGCGTAGGTTCCAGCGGAGGCTACGAGCAGTACTTC. Translating it yields CASSVGSSGGYEQYF.

This sequence joins TRBV7-8 and TRBJ2-7; TRBD1 might be the D (6 bases). CDR3 length: 16 residues. Germline V gives CDR1 SGHVS, CDR2 FQNEAQ. Trimming stripped 0 bases from V and 2 bases from J, with 14 bases between. CDR3 DNA: TGTGCCAGCAGCTTAGCGTTTGGGGGCATGACCTACGAGCAGTACTTC. Translation: CASSLAFGGMTYEQYF.

This clonotype occurred a few times. The rearrangement uses TRBV9 and TRBJ2-1, with 7 bases fitting TRBD1. Germline CDR1 is SGDLS and CDR2 is YYNGEE. The CDR3 consists of 13 residues. Losses at the gene ends were 2 bases for V and 7 bases for J; bases not matched to a gene: 3. The CDR3 region has the DNA TGTGCCAGCAGCGTCCCGGGACAGAATGAGCAGTTCTTC. Its protein product is CASSVPGQNEQFF.

The chain is built from TRBV20-1 and TRBJ2-7, with 8 bases aligning to TRBD1. The J call may be wrong; the DNA end is better matched by TRBJ2-5. This CDR3 is built from 16 residues. CDR1 is DFQATT and CDR2 is SNEGSKA in the germline V gene (reference sequence). CDR3 sequence: CSARLYGQGYRETQYF. The CDR3 region has the DNA TGCAGTGCTAGGTTATACGGACAGGGCTACAGAGAGACCCAGTACTTC.

The rearrangement links TRBV7-3 to TRBJ2-7; 12 bases are a match to TRBD2. The CDR3 contains 15 residues. The germline CDR1 and CDR2 sequences are SGHTA and FQGTGA. The V segment lost 5 bases and the J segment 7 bases; nucleotides outside the gene matches: 9. In DNA form, the CDR3 reads TGTGCCAGCAGCCGACTAGCGGGAGCTACGGATGAGCAGTACTTC. It translates to CASSRLAGATDEQYF.

In its sample, this clonotype was seen a few times. The chain links TRBV29-1 to TRBJ1-4; maybe TRBD1 (5 bases). CDR3 size: 12 residues. Trimming removed 5 bases at V and 6 bases at J, with 10 bases between. Germline loops: CDR1 SQVTM, CDR2 ANQGSEA. CDR3 in amino acids: CSVQGGDEKLFF. The DNA of the CDR3 is TGCAGCGTTCAGGGTGGAGATGAAAAACTGTTTTTT.

In this sample, this clonotype turned up a few times. The chain links TRBV19 to TRBJ2-3; D might be TRBD1 (6 bases). CDR3 length equals 15 residues. Trimming left V 5 bases short and J 14 bases short, with 26 bases between. CDR1 LNHDA and CDR2 SQIVND come from the germline V gene (reference sequence). CDR3 sequence (DNA): TGTGCCAGTAGTCTACAGACAGGACCCAATTTAAAGCGGTATTTT. Its translation: CASSLQTGPNLKRYF.

The chain recombines TRBV6-1 with TRBJ1-5, with TRBD1 matching over 9 bases. This CDR3 has 15 residues. CDR1 and CDR2 (germline): MNHNS, SASEGT. V trimming: 8 bases; J trimming: 4 bases; junction bases outside the gene matches: 9. The CDR3, as DNA: TGTGCCAGCTCACCGACCGGGACAGGGAATCAGCCCCAGCATTTT. This translates into CASSPTGTGNQPQHF.

This rearrangement joins TRBV6-1 to TRBJ1-1; D gene uncertain. This CDR3 comprises 10 residues. Trimming shortened V by 6 bases and J by 7 bases, and 6 bases separated the two germline ends. CDR1 and CDR2 (germline): MNHNS, SASEGT. The CDR3 nucleotides read TGTGCCAGCAGCAAAAATGAAGCTTTCTTT. It specifies CASSKNEAFF.

This chain uses TRBV5-1 with TRBJ2-5; a possible D gene is TRBD1 (6 bases). The closer fit of TRBJ2-7 to the DNA end suggests the J call may be wrong. The germline V gene encodes CDR1 SGHRS and CDR2 YFSETQ. This CDR3 is built from 13 residues. Written as DNA, the CDR3 is TGCGCCAGCAGCTTGACAGGGTTCTACGAGCAGTACTTC. Residues: CASSLTGFYEQYF.

This clonotype was recorded many times. The chain carries TRBV10-3 and TRBJ2-4; the match to TRBD2 covers 7 bases. CDR1 is ENHRY, CDR2 SYGVKD, per germline. The CDR3 length is 15 residues. After removal of 4 bases from V and 2 bases from J, the junction contained 5 bases not matched to a gene. CDR3: CAISGGGGTKNIQYF. In nucleotides, the CDR3 is TGTGCCATCAGTGGTGGGGGGGGGACCAAAAACATTCAGTACTTC.

This clonotype has a single count. This rearrangement joins TRBV21-1 to TRBJ1-2; the D segment call TRBD1 is taken from the table without a DNA check. TRBV21-1 is termed a pseudogene. This CDR3 has 14 residues. CDR3 sequence reads: CASSARDRGGGYTF. CDR3 nucleotides: TGTGCCAGCAGCGCCCGGGACAGGGGAGGTGGCTACACCTTC.

This clonotype was found a few times. This chain links TRBV7-6 with TRBJ1-2; D gene uncertain. Trimming left V 1 base short and J 2 bases short, with 14 bases between. This CDR3 is 16 amino acids long. Germline V CDR1 and CDR2: SGHVS, FNYEAQ. The CDR3, as DNA: TGTGCCAGCAGCTTAGGTGTAGCAGGATTAAACTATGGCTACACCTTC. It is translated as CASSLGVAGLNYGYTF.

This clonotype was detected a few times. The chain recombines TRBV6-2 or TRBV6-3 with TRBJ2-2; no clear D gene. CDR3 length equals 17 residues. Germline CDR1 is MNHEY and CDR2 is SVGEGT. V dropped 0 bases and J dropped 4 bases, with 15 bases sitting between them. The CDR3 DNA is TGTGCCAGCAGTTACTCGCTTGGTGGACCTCCCACCGGGGAGCTGTTTTTT. It codes for CASSYSLGGPPTGELFF.

V usage is TRBV15 and J usage is TRBJ1-1; D unresolved. CDR3 length: 11 residues. Per the germline V gene, CDR1 is LNHNV and CDR2 is YYDKDF (reference sequence). Trimming stripped 1 base from V and 11 bases from J, with 8 bases between. The CDR3 nucleotides are TGTGCCACCAGCAGAGGAGTGCGCGCTTTCTTT. It encodes CATSRGVRAFF.